The clone carrying this T cell receptor beta chain was detected ten times or more. Its antigen is not known. With a J-beta primer mix and a sample-barcoded 5' primer, a second PCR ran roughly 7 to 11 cycles. From the 5' RACE reads, TCRdb called clonotypes with MiXCR, one entry per CDR3 protein. The sample holds roughly 1,500,000 distinct CDR3 sequences, around 42% seen once. This record comes from a study of blood T cells in healthy people across ages. Study-level findings and limits: When set beside aged donors, long-lived donors presented more naive CD4+ cells and higher diversity. Diversity figures derived from one million T cells were judged to underestimate the true value.

This TCR was sampled from a woman aged 18 to 35 in good health. Specimen: blood.

In DNA, the CDR3 is TGTGCCAGCAGCCCCCTAGCGGGAGGGCCAGATACGCAGTATTTT. It yields the protein CASSPLAGGPDTQYF. V usage is TRBV28 and J usage is TRBJ2-3, with TRBD2 matching over 12 bases. The CDR3 spans 15 residues. Germline loops: CDR1 MDHEN, CDR2 SYDVKM. V was clipped by 6 bases and J by 4 bases; unmatched bases: 5.